This T cell receptor (beta chain) is drawn from a study of vaccination effects on CD4 cells after COVID-19. Study context: Post-vaccine sampling took place a median of 72 days after the second dose.

Study-wide results and limits: Common cold coronavirus cross-reactivity was shown by only 1 of 255 vaccine-induced clones in healthy vaccinees.

Using immunoSEQ multiplex PCR, the repertoire was profiled, and TCRdb retains in-frame clones only, with some absent. The table lists tens of thousands of clones, just under 75% of them singletons. Comment on this clone: Its cognate antigen is unknown.

At the end of nine to ten days of culture, CD4+ T cells were isolated. Subjects were given two BNT162b2 or mRNA-1273 vaccine doses. The CDR3 consists of 14 residues. CDR1 and CDR2 (germline): SGHTA, FQGNSA. V was cut by 4 bases and J by 1 base, with 7 bases left in between. The J gene is TRBJ2-2, the V gene TRBV7-2; D not resolved. The starting material was CD4+ T cells from PBMCs cultured without peptide, obtained after COVID-19 vaccination. The source is a human donor who received a COVID-19 vaccine. Written as DNA, the CDR3 is TGTGCCAGCAGCTCTACGGTGAACACCGGGGAGCTGTTTTTT. Protein: CASSSTVNTGELFF.